This TCR beta chain was profiled in a study of spatial heterogeneity in lung cancer. Study-wide context: Each time, sequencing found more beta-chain sequences than alpha-chain sequences.

Germline V gene data show CDR1 as LNHNV and CDR2 as YYDKDF (reference sequence). Between the trimmed V and J ends, which lost 6 bases and 6 bases, there was a span of 15 bases. CDR3 length: 13 residues. Time point noted: sample taken at primary tumor resection. This clonotype is judged medium-sized (0.01 to 0.1%). TCRdb itself ran the 5' RACE reads through MiXCR, one entry per CDR3 protein. The sample has thousands of distinct CDR3 sequences; less than 9% are singletons. The sequence was obtained from a female donor with early-stage non-small cell lung cancer. Specimen: normal lung tissue next to the tumor, collected at surgery. The rearrangement links TRBV15 to TRBJ2-7; weak D call: TRBD2 (5 bases). CDR3 region: CATRKSGRGEQYF. In DNA form, the CDR3 reads TGTGCCACCAGAAAGTCGGGGAGAGGCGAGCAGTACTTC. Full variable domain (remainder filled in from reference TRBV15 and TRBJ2-7): DAMVIQNPRYQVTQFGKPVTLSCSQTLNHNVMYWYQQKSSQAPKLLFHYYDKDFNNEADTPDNFQSRRPNTSFCFLDIRSPGLGDTAMYLCATRKSGRGEQYFGPGTRLTVT.